The 20 T cell receptor beta chains listed next were all sequenced from one sample in a study of glioma-infiltrating T cells after dendritic cell vaccination. The time point is: after dendritic cell vaccination, including at tumor progression/relapse. Libraries were prepared by immunoSEQ multiplex PCR; TCRdb keeps only in-frame clonotypes and omits some of them. The top ten clones hold 5.3% of a sample with about 46,000 clones, 75% to 90% of them seen once. Sequences were derived from blood, sampled after dendritic cell vaccination. These receptors all stem from a human donor with glioblastoma.

V gene TRBV7-2 combines with J gene TRBJ1-4, with D maybe TRBD1 (5 bases). The CDR3 has 14 residues. The V end lost 4 bases, the J end lost 6 bases, and 12 bases lay between the germline ends. Germline assignment: CDR1 SGHTA and CDR2 FQGNSA. CDR3 coding DNA: TGTGCCAGCAGCTCCAAGCGGGGGGATGAAAAACTGTTTTTT. Translation gives CASSSKRGDEKLFF.

The DNA of the CDR3 is TGTGCCAGCAGCCTAACTTTAGATGTCGGGGAGCTGTTTTTT. Its translation is CASSLTLDVGELFF. V usage is TRBV7-2 and J usage is TRBJ2-2; no clear D gene. CDR1 and CDR2 (germline): SGHTA, FQGNSA. This CDR3 is built from 14 residues. Trimming cost V 5 bases and J 7 bases, with 14 bases left between them. Supplemented by reference TRBV7-2 and TRBJ2-2, the full variable domain reads GAGVSQSPSNKVTEKGKDVELRCDPISGHTALYWYRQSLGQGLEFLIYFQGNSAPDKSGLPSDRFSAERTGGSVSTLTIQRTQQEDSAVYLCASSLTLDVGELFFGEGSRLTVL.

This clone occurred once. The V call is TRBV10-3, the J call TRBJ2-1, with TRBD2 identical over 13 bases. CDR3 length equals 16 residues. Germline CDR1 and CDR2: ENHRY and SYGVKD. J was trimmed by 6 bases and V by 3 bases; bases with no gene match: 5. The DNA for the CDR3 is TGTGCCATCAGTGACCCCGGGACTAGCGGGGTCAATGAGCAGTTCTTC. Translated: CAISDPGTSGVNEQFF.

This chain joins TRBV27 and TRBJ1-3; 8 bases line up with TRBD1. The germline V gene has CDR1 MNHEY and CDR2 SMNVEV (reference sequence). The J segment lost 2 bases and the V segment lost 6 bases, leaving 3 bases of the junction unmatched. The CDR3 runs to 14 residues. CDR3 residues: CASRPQGAGNTIYF. The CDR3 DNA follows: TGTGCCAGCAGGCCACAGGGGGCTGGAAACACCATATATTTT.

The gene calls are TRBV9 and TRBJ2-2, with TRBD2 identical over 9 bases. This CDR3 is 15 amino acids long. CDR1 SGDLS and CDR2 YYNGEE come from the germline V gene. V lost 2 bases, J lost 5 bases, and 4 bases stayed unmatched. CDR3 DNA sequence: TGTGCCAGCAGCGTCAGAACTAGCGGGACCGGGGAGCTGTTTTTT. Translation: CASSVRTSGTGELFF.

CDR3 nucleotides: TGCAGCGCTAAACTAGCGGGAGTGAATAACGGGGAGCTGTTTTTT. Protein sequence: CSAKLAGVNNGELFF. The chain joins TRBV29-1 to TRBJ2-2, with 11 bases aligning to TRBD2. This CDR3 is 15 amino acids long. Trimming removed 7 bases from V and 7 bases from J; junction bases left unmatched: 11. Germline-derived CDR1 and CDR2 are SQVTM and ANQGSEA.

The V call is TRBV10-3, the J call TRBJ2-1; TRBD1 agrees at 7 bases. Trimming cost V 3 bases and J 9 bases; bases outside gene matches: 20. CDR3 size: 18 residues. Germline V CDR1 and CDR2: ENHRY, SYGVKD. The CDR3 DNA is TGTGCCATCAGTGACAGGTTAGGCCCGGGACAGTTATCTAGTGAGCAGTTCTTC. Translating it yields CAISDRLGPGQLSSEQFF.

The chain recombines TRBV28 with TRBJ1-2; D may be TRBD1 (6 bases). Looked up from germline, CDR1 is MDHEN and CDR2 is SYDVKM. This CDR3 region has 14 residues. V lost 2 bases and J 7 bases, leaving 14 bases between the germline ends. Here the CDR3 DNA reads TGTGCCAGCAGTTTAATAGGGGGAGGGCTTGGCTACACCTTC. Its translation: CASSLIGGGLGYTF.

The chain is built from TRBV5-1 and TRBJ2-3; 8 bases agree with TRBD2. Germline assignment: CDR1 SGHRS and CDR2 YFSETQ. V was pared by 2 bases and J by 1 base, with 9 bases of the junction left unmatched. The CDR3 totals 17 residues. CDR3 nucleotides: TGCGCCAGCAGCTTTACCGGGAGGGCCGGGGGCACAGATACGCAGTATTTT. It translates to CASSFTGRAGGTDTQYF.

This clone came up once. V gene TRBV13 combines with J gene TRBJ1-1; D is uncertain. This CDR3 region has 14 residues. Germline CDR1 PRHDT, CDR2 FYEKMQ (reference sequence). Trimming took 5 bases from V and 0 from J, leaving 10 bases between them. This CDR3 is CASSEIRVNTEAFF. CDR3 nucleotide sequence: TGTGCCAGCAGCGAGATTCGGGTGAACACTGAAGCTTTCTTT.

This clone was counted a few times. The V call is TRBV5-4, the J call TRBJ1-3; D is uncertain. Germline assignment: CDR1 SGHNT and CDR2 YYREEE (reference sequence). The germline V and J ends were trimmed by 4 bases and 0 bases, with 17 bases remaining between them. The CDR3 is made up of 17 amino acids. The DNA of the CDR3 is TGTGCCAGCAGCCCTTACCCCGGGTCACGCTCTGGAAACACCATATATTTT. Translation: CASSPYPGSRSGNTIYF.

The chain uses TRBV27 and TRBJ1-2; no clear D. Germline assignment: CDR1 MNHEY and CDR2 SMNVEV (reference sequence). The germline V and J ends were trimmed by 7 bases and 2 bases, with 17 bases remaining between them. The CDR3 consists of 15 residues. The chain's CDR3 is CASIGLGGLNYGYTF. CDR3 nucleotide sequence: TGTGCCAGCATCGGCCTTGGCGGATTGAACTATGGCTACACCTTC.

The CDR3 loop is CASGATAGGQYF. DNA of the CDR3: TGTGCCAGCGGGGCGACGGCCGGGGGCCAGTACTTC. The chain joins TRBV6-6 to TRBJ2-5; D possibly corresponds to TRBD2 (6 bases). Germline-derived CDR1 and CDR2 are MNHNY and SVGAGI (reference sequence). V was clipped by 8 bases and J by 10 bases, with 17 bases between them. The CDR3 runs 12 residues.

The sample holds a few counts of this clone. The chain uses TRBV29-1 and TRBJ1-1; weak D call: TRBD1 (6 bases). The CDR3 is 14 amino acids. V lost 6 bases and J 5 bases, leaving 19 bases between the germline ends. Germline V lookup: CDR1 SQVTM, CDR2 ANQGSEA. The CDR3 sequence is CSVDFQGLGTEAFF. DNA for the CDR3: TGCAGCGTGGACTTTCAGGGGCTGGGGACTGAAGCTTTCTTT.

The chain links TRBV5-1 to TRBJ2-7; 7 nucleotides align to TRBD2. V was pared by 0 bases and J by 5 bases, with 8 bases of the junction left unmatched. Germline values: CDR1 SGHRS, CDR2 YFSETQ. The CDR3 is 15 residues long. The CDR3 bases are TGCGCCAGCAGCTTGGTAGCGGGCTCGACCCACGAGCAGTACTTC. This codes for CASSLVAGSTHEQYF. The whole variable domain, filled in from reference TRBV5-1 and TRBJ2-7, reads KAGVTQTPRYLIKTRGQQVTLSCSPISGHRSVSWYQQTPGQGLQFLFEYFSETQRNKGNFPGRFSGRQFSNSRSEMNVSTLELGDSALYLCASSLVAGSTHEQYFGPGTRLTVT.

This clone was detected once. V and J are TRBV7-3 and TRBJ2-2; D unclear. V lost 2 bases, J lost 6 bases, and 10 bases lay in between. CDR1 is SGHTA and CDR2 is FQGTGA in the germline V gene. The CDR3 length is 14 residues. Here the CDR3 DNA reads TGTGCCAGCAGCTTACTAGTGGCGGCCGGGGAGCTGTTTTTT. It codes for CASSLLVAAGELFF.

The J gene is TRBJ1-1, the V gene TRBV10-3; weak D call: TRBD1 (6 bases). This CDR3 is built from 15 residues. Deletions cut 11 bases from V and 8 bases from J, with 27 bases between. CDR1 and CDR2 from the germline V gene are ENHRY and SYGVKD. The CDR3 DNA follows: TGTGCCTCCCTGGGGATGGGGGCCGTTGAGGGGGAAGCTTTCTTT. Protein: CASLGMGAVEGEAFF.

The V and J genes are TRBV5-1 and TRBJ2-7; 8 bases fit TRBD1. After removal of 4 bases from V and 4 bases from J, the junction contained 16 bases not matched to a gene. The CDR3 runs 17 residues. Germline values: CDR1 SGHRS, CDR2 YFSETQ. CDR3 nucleotide sequence: TGCGCCAGCAGCCCGGGACAGGTTCTTGCGGGGTTGTACGAGCAGTACTTC. As protein: CASSPGQVLAGLYEQYF.

This clone was found once. The rearrangement uses TRBV7-6 and TRBJ2-5; TRBD2 matches 10 bases. V lost 5 bases to trimming and J lost 0 bases; unmatched junction nucleotides: 18. The CDR3 spans 20 residues. Germline V lookup: CDR1 SGHVS, CDR2 FNYEAQ. The chain's CDR3 is CASSLLSGRPAGTYQETQYF. The CDR3, as DNA: TGTGCCAGCAGCCTCCTTAGCGGGAGGCCCGCCGGGACGTACCAAGAGACCCAGTACTTC.

The V call is TRBV4-3, the J call TRBJ1-2, with TRBD1 as a possible D gene (5 bases). CDR1 is LGHNA, CDR2 YSLEER, per germline. The CDR3 is made up of 15 amino acids. V was shortened by 3 bases and J by 3 bases, with 14 bases between the two germline ends. In nucleotides, the CDR3 is TGCGCCAGCAGCCAGGCCTCCACAGGATACTATGGCTACACCTTC. Translation gives CASSQASTGYYGYTF.